This T cell receptor (beta chain) was documented in a study of blood T cell repertoires in COVID-19. Study in general: The cDNA or gDNA used as material had been derived from T cells, B-cell-depleted T cells, or PBMCs.

In the authors' methods: Reference gene primers were amplified, and this amplification served to estimate nucleated cell counts. Clones were sequenced by immunoSEQ multiplex PCR, and TCRdb holds only the in-frame ones, with some missing. V and J calls plus clone size are reproduced from that table; the DNA served to infer D and trimming. The sample comprises approximately 170,000 clones, roughly four fifths of which are singletons, and 2% to 2.5% rests with the top ten. V lost 6 bases to trimming and J lost 5 bases; unmatched junction nucleotides: 17. CDR3 length: 17 amino acids. Germline CDR1 is WSHSY and CDR2 is SAAADI.

The chain recombines TRBV10-2 with TRBJ2-5; 8 positions match TRBD1. The sequencing input was peripheral blood. This clonotype was sampled from a woman older than 75 with acute or convalescent COVID-19. The chain's CDR3 is CASRRGSDRVLGETQYF. The CDR3 bases are TGCGCCAGCAGGAGAGGTTCGGACAGGGTATTAGGGGAGACCCAGTACTTC.